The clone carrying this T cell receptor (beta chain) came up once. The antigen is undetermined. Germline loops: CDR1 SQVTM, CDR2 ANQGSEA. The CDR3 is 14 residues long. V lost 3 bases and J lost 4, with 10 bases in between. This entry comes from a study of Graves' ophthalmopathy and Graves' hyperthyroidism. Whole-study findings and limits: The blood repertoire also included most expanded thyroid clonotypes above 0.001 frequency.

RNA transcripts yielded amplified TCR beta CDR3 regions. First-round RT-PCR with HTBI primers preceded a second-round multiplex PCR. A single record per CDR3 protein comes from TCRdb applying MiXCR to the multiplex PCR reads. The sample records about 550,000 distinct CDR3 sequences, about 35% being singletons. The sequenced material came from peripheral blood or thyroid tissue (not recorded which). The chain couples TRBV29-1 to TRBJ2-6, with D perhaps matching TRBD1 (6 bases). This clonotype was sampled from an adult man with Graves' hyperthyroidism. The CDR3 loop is CSVERGTGANVLTF. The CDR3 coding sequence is TGCAGCGTTGAGAGAGGGACAGGGGCCAACGTCCTGACTTTC.